This T cell receptor beta chain stems from a study of blood T cell repertoires in COVID-19. Per the authors' pipeline: Amplification of reference gene primers provided the estimated nucleated cell counts. Using immunoSEQ multiplex PCR, the repertoire was profiled, and TCRdb retains in-frame clones only, with some absent. V, J and clone size reflect that table, while D and trimming were determined from the DNA. The data show roughly 230,000 clones, about 91% seen once. There are 16 residues in the CDR3. The sequencing sample was made of peripheral blood. The TCR comes from a woman aged 40 to 50 who had recovered from COVID-19. This chain uses TRBV21-1 with TRBJ1-2. TRBV21-1 is tagged as a pseudogene. The DNA for the CDR3 is TGTGCCAGCAGCGCCCCGGGAGCGGGCCAAGCATATGGCTACACCTTC. Translation gives CASSAPGAGQAYGYTF.